This T cell receptor beta chain was captured in a study of spatial heterogeneity in lung cancer. Study background: The donor group consisted of roughly 70 patients who had untreated, early-stage non-small cell lung cancer. Sequencing of follow-up PBMC samples took place when they were available, at a median of approximately 26 months after resection. Study-level findings and limits: At tumor resection, ubiquitous expanded TCRs were detected in blood more often than later.

The time point: blood at routine non-recurrence follow-up after resection. Extraction of whole RNA from tumor, nontumor lung or frozen PBMC preceded unsorted sequencing. The germline CDR1 and CDR2 sequences are KGHDR and SFDVKD. The CDR3 has 15 amino acids. The J segment lost 1 base and the V segment lost 4 bases, leaving 3 bases of the junction unmatched. Via MiXCR, TCRdb re-called the 5' RACE reads, giving one row per CDR3 protein. The sample yields 45,000 to 50,000 distinct CDR3 sequences, 12% seen once. This clonotype was seen only a few times. The target antigen is unknown. The sample in question was PBMCs, obtained at follow-up. The clonotype comes from a male donor with early-stage non-small cell lung cancer. V and J are TRBV24-1 and TRBJ2-3; TRBD1 matches 8 bases. DNA for the CDR3: TGTGCCACCAGTGACCAGGGACAGGGCACAGATACGCAGTATTTT. Translation: CATSDQGQGTDTQYF.